The clone carrying this T cell receptor (beta chain) was counted only a few times. What it binds is unknown. Per germline, CDR1 MNHNY and CDR2 SVGAGI (reference sequence). Trimming took 6 bases from V and 5 from J; bases not matched to a gene: 9. This CDR3 is built from 14 residues. These data originate in a study of T cell repertoires in cytomegalovirus infection. Turning to the study itself: Indicated by public TCR beta signatures were CMV infection and matching HLA type. Overall study results and limits: Public TCR beta family frequency separated CMV-and-HLA carriers, including in an independent cohort.

TCRdb used MiXCR to reprocess the reads, holding one entry per CDR3 protein. Counted here are 350,000 to 550,000 distinct CDR3 sequences, approximately 32% occurring once; the ten biggest clones make up approximately 14%. The specimen sequenced was PBMCs. V and J are TRBV6-6 and TRBJ2-5, with 7 bases that match TRBD1. The clonotype originates from a human donor in good health (CMV status not recorded). Some clones in this sample may be carry-over from other donors' samples. CDR3: CASSLTGRRETQYF. CDR3 DNA sequence: TGTGCCAGCAGCCTGACAGGGCGAAGGGAGACCCAGTACTTC.